This T cell receptor beta chain was obtained from a study of shared clonotypes between healthy human individuals. The wider study: Each donor's CD4 naive and CD4 memory cells filled three plates apiece, CD8 naive two, and CD8 memory one.

The CDR3 has 15 residues. V shed 2 bases and J 5 bases; nucleotides not matched to a gene: 8. Germline V gene sequence: CDR1 SGHVS, CDR2 FQNEAQ. The authors ran the assay at deep level. Here immunoSEQ multiplex PCR was the method, and the copy in TCRdb shows in-frame clones only, minus some. The sample lists some 2,000,000 clones, roughly 94% occurring once. This clone was detected once. The sequence derives from a man aged 18 to 35 in good health. The specimen sequenced was naive CD4+ T cells sorted from blood. The subset here: CD45RA+ positively selected. The chain uses TRBV7-8 and TRBJ1-1, with TRBD1 matching 7 bases. DNA of the CDR3: TGTGCCAGCAGCTTATTGTACAGGGGAGTTACTGAAGCTTTCTTT. Translating gives CASSLLYRGVTEAFF.